This T cell receptor (beta chain) stems from a study of regulatory T cells in long-lasting Graves disease. Study as a whole: For a period under 3 months, newly diagnosed Graves' patients had taken antithyroid drugs. Study-wide points: Possibly, accuracy suffered from the small sample size.

Noted time point: newly diagnosed GD, antithyroid drugs for less than 3 months. PBMC-extracted RNA yielded the TCR library. Per the germline V gene, CDR1 is MDHEN and CDR2 is SYDVKM. The CDR3 is 15 residues long. J gave up 3 bases and V 6 bases, and 6 bases lay outside the gene matches. The TCR beta library used iRepertoire HTBI primers with Arm-PCR amplification of CDR3. TCRdb re-analysed the multiplex PCR reads in MiXCR, keeping a single row per CDR3 protein. The sample shows fewer than 450,000 distinct CDR3 sequences, approximately 15% of them seen only once. This clonotype was counted a few times. What it binds is unknown. These data were likewise used in another study, on T cells in Graves' hyperthyroidism and ophthalmopathy. Per that paper: Absence of ophthalmopathy progression within 18 months defined stable Graves' hyperthyroidism. Using the HTBI primer set, a first-round RT-PCR was run on the TCR CDR3.

This chain links TRBV28 with TRBJ1-5; 9 bases are shared with TRBD1. The receptor was derived from a woman between 40 and 55 years old with Graves disease. The specimen was peripheral blood mononuclear cells (PBMCs), collected at new diagnosis, from a patient treated with antithyroid drugs. CDR3 sequence reads: CASRGDRVDNQPQHF. CDR3 bases: TGTGCCAGCAGGGGGGACAGGGTAGACAATCAGCCCCAGCATTTT.